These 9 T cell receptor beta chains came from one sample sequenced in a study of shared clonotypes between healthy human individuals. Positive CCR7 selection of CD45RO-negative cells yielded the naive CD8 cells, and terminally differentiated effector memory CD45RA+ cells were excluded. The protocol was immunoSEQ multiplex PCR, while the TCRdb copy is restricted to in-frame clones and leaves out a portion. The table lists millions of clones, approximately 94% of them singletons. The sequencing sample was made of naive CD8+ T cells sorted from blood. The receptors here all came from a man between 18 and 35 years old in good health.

This chain's CDR3 is CATSITREAYEQYF. CDR3 DNA: TGTGCCACCAGCATTACACGGGAAGCCTACGAGCAGTACTTC. The gene calls are TRBV15 and TRBJ2-7, with a tentative D call TRBD2 (5 bases). Germline CDR1 reads LNHNV; CDR2 reads YYDKDF (reference sequence). CDR3 length: 14 residues. Trimming stripped 4 bases from V and 2 bases from J, with 12 bases between.

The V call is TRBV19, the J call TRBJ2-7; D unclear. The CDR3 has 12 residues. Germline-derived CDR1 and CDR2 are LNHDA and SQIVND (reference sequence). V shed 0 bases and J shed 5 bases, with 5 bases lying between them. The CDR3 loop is CASSIDPDEQYF. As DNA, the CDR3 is TGTGCCAGTAGTATAGATCCAGACGAGCAGTACTTC.

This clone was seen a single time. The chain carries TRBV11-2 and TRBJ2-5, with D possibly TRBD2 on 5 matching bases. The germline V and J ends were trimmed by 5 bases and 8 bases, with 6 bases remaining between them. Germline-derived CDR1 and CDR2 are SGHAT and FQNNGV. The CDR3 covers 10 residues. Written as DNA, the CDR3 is TGTGCCAGCAGCGGAGGAACCCAGTACTTC. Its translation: CASSGGTQYF.

In DNA form, the CDR3 reads TGTGCCAGCAGTTTATTTGAGGCAGGGGCTAACACCGGGGAGCTGTTTTTT. Translating gives CASSLFEAGANTGELFF. This chain links TRBV27 with TRBJ2-2; D perhaps matches TRBD1 (6 bases). The V and J ends lost 1 base and 2 bases respectively, with 14 bases between them. CDR1 is MNHEY, CDR2 SMNVEV, per germline (reference sequence). The CDR3 runs to 17 residues.

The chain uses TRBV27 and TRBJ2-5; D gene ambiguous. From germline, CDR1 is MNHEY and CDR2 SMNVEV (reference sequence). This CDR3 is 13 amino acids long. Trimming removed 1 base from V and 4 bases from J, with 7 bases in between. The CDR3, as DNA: TGTGCCAGCAGTTTATATGAGAGAGAGACCCAGTACTTC. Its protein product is CASSLYERETQYF.

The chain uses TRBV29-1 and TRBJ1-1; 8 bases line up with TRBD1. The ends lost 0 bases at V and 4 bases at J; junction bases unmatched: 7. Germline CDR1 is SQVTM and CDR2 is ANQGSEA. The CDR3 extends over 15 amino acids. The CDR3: CSVEDSGQGTTEAFF. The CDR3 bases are TGCAGCGTTGAAGATTCCGGACAGGGTACCACTGAAGCTTTCTTT.

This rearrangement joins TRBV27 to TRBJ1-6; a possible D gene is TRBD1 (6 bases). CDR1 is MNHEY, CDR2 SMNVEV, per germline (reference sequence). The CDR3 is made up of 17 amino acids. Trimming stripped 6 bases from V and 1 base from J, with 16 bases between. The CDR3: CASSLVGGRSYNSPLHF. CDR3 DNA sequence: TGTGCCAGCAGCCTCGTGGGGGGCAGGTCCTATAATTCACCCCTCCACTTT.

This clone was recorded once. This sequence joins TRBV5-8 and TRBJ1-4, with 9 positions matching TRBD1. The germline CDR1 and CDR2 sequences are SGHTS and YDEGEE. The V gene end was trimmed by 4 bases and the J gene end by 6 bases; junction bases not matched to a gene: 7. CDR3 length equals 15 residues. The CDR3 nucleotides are TGTGCCAGCAGCCGCCGGACAGGGGTAGATGAAAAACTGTTTTTT. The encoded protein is CASSRRTGVDEKLFF.

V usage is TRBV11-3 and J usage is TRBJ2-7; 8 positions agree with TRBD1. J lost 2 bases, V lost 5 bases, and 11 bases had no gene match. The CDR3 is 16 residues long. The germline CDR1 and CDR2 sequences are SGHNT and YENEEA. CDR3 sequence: CASSLTGVSLPYEQYF. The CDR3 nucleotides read TGTGCCAGCAGCCTGACAGGGGTCTCTCTTCCCTACGAGCAGTACTTC.